What follows are 20 T cell receptor beta chains derived from one specimen sequenced in a study of blood T cells in healthy people across ages (dated by TCRdb to between 2014 and 2017). To prepare the library, 5' RACE was applied. The data were produced on an Illumina HiSeq 2500. A second PCR of 7 to 11 cycles was performed with a sample-barcoded 5' primer and a J-beta primer mix. TCRdb applied fastp at Q25 and MiXCR to the public reads, then kept only in-frame beta chains. All rows with the same CDR3 protein become a single entry with the most common DNA and genes. The sample contains 1.6 million or so distinct CDR3 sequences, around 36% of them found a single time. The ten biggest clones cover about 11% of the sample. The material sequenced was blood. These receptors originate from a woman aged 25 to 39 in good health.

The chain is built from TRBV2 and TRBJ2-5; perhaps TRBD2 as D (6 bases). CDR1 SNHLY and CDR2 FYNNEI come from the germline V gene. Trimming cost V 4 bases and J 4 bases, with 16 bases left between them. The CDR3 spans 15 residues. The CDR3 spells CASSVGGANAETQYF. In nucleotides, the CDR3 is TGTGCCAGCAGTGTGGGCGGGGCGAACGCAGAGACCCAGTACTTC.

This clonotype was recorded a few times. The CDR3 spells CATSRDREGYEQYF. The DNA for the CDR3 is TGTGCCACCAGCAGAGATCGGGAGGGCTACGAGCAGTACTTC. J is TRBJ2-7 and V is TRBV15; the match to TRBD2 covers 8 bases. J lost 3 bases, V lost 0 bases, and 1 base had no gene match. CDR3 length: 14 amino acids. The germline gives CDR1 LNHNV, CDR2 YYDKDF (reference sequence).

This clonotype appeared once. The rearrangement joins TRBV5-1 to TRBJ2-1; TRBD1 agrees at 7 bases. The V and J ends lost 4 bases and 6 bases, in that order; junction bases with no gene match: 16. The germline CDR1 and CDR2 sequences are SGHRS and YFSETQ. The CDR3 has 17 amino acids. DNA for the CDR3: TGCGCCAGCAGCGCAGGACAGGCCCCGGGCTGGAGCAATGAGCAGTTCTTC. It codes for CASSAGQAPGWSNEQFF.

The chain joins TRBV6-1 to TRBJ2-2; D gene uncertain. This CDR3 spans 11 amino acids. CDR1 is MNHNS, CDR2 SASEGT, per germline. V was cut by 7 bases and J by 3 bases, with 3 bases left in between. The DNA for the CDR3 is TGTGCCAGCATGTACACCGGGGAGCTGTTTTTT. It is translated as CASMYTGELFF.

In regard to this clonotype: One junction end disagrees with the germline gene, perhaps due to a read error. The chain links TRBV4-1 to TRBJ1-1, with a weak D call TRBD1 (6 bases). The CDR3 has 16 amino acids. Germline V gene data show CDR1 as MGHRA and CDR2 as YSYEKL. This CDR3 is CASSQEGYRAGTEAFF. The CDR3 DNA sequence: TGCGCCAGTAGCCAAGAAGGTTACAGGGCCGGCACTGAAGCTTTCTTT.

This clonotype occurred a few times. The chain employs TRBV15 and TRBJ1-5; TRBD1 might be the D (5 bases). Germline assignment: CDR1 LNHNV and CDR2 YYDKDF (reference sequence). This CDR3 is built from 17 residues. Trimming took off 5 bases at V and 2 bases at J, with 19 bases between the two ends. CDR3 sequence reads: CATSEGRLAEGNQPQHF. In nucleotides, the CDR3 is TGTGCCACCAGCGAGGGACGATTGGCTGAAGGCAATCAGCCCCAGCATTTT.

This clonotype occurred a few times. The chain links TRBV29-1 to TRBJ2-1; tentatively, D is TRBD2 (7 bases). The CDR3 is made up of 14 amino acids. Germline V gene sequence: CDR1 SQVTM, CDR2 ANQGSEA. Trimming left V 7 bases short and J 6 bases short, with 19 bases between. The CDR3 sequence is CSGNRDGGLNEQFF. CDR3 DNA sequence: TGCAGCGGGAACCGGGACGGGGGGCTCAATGAGCAGTTCTTC.

This clonotype was seen a handful of times. One junction end does not reproduce the germline sequence, and a read error may be involved. The chain uses TRBV9 and TRBJ2-3; D possibly corresponds to TRBD1 (6 bases). The CDR3 length is 17 residues. Germline V gives CDR1 SGDLS, CDR2 YYNGEE. The CDR3 nucleotides are TGTGTCAGCAGCCCGATGATGCAGGGGTATGGCACAGATACGCAGTATTTT. Its translation is CVSSPMMQGYGTDTQYF.

This clonotype was observed once. This chain connects TRBV9 to TRBJ2-1; the match to TRBD1 covers 7 bases. J was trimmed by 13 bases and V by 3 bases; bases with no gene match: 13. The CDR3 runs to 14 residues. Germline V gene sequence: CDR1 SGDLS, CDR2 YYNGEE. In DNA form, the CDR3 reads TGTGCCAGCAGCGCCAGGGGGTTGGCAGAGACCCAGTTCTTC. The encoded protein is CASSARGLAETQFF. The full variable domain, its missing parts supplied by reference TRBV9 and TRBJ2-1, is DSGVTQTPKHLITATGQRVTLRCSPRSGDLSVYWYQQSLDQGLQFLIQYYNGEERAKGNILERFSAQQFPDLHSELNLSSLELGDSALYFCASSARGLAETQFFGPGTRLTVL.

V and J are TRBV5-1 and TRBJ2-3; D gene unclear. This CDR3 is 13 amino acids long. Trimming took 2 bases from V and 4 from J, leaving 8 bases between them. Germline V gene lookup returns CDR1 SGHRS and CDR2 YFSETQ. The chain's CDR3 is CASSFTPPDTQYF. The CDR3 DNA is TGCGCCAGCAGCTTTACCCCCCCAGATACGCAGTATTTT.

This clonotype occurred many times. This chain links TRBV21-1 with TRBJ2-7; the DNA was not used to check the table's D call, TRBD1. TRBV21-1 is classified as a pseudogene. The CDR3 is made up of 14 amino acids. The CDR3 protein is CASSSRQGAREQYF. The CDR3 DNA follows: TGTGCCAGCAGTTCCCGACAGGGGGCGAGGGAGCAGTACTTC.

This clonotype was picked up a small number of times. The chain recombines TRBV7-9 with TRBJ2-3, with TRBD2 matching over 12 bases. Per germline, CDR1 SEHNR and CDR2 FQNEAQ (reference sequence). This CDR3 region has 19 residues. V lost 5 bases, J lost 1 base, and 13 bases stayed unmatched. The CDR3 DNA follows: TGTGCCAGCAGCGCAACCGGGACTAGCGGGCACAGGGGCACAGATACGCAGTATTTT. This encodes CASSATGTSGHRGTDTQYF.

This clonotype was detected only a few times. This chain joins TRBV11-2 and TRBJ1-1; D is perhaps TRBD1 (5 bases). The CDR3 spans 17 residues. Germline CDR1 is SGHAT and CDR2 is FQNNGV. V was pared by 3 bases and J by 3 bases, with 20 bases between. The CDR3 reads CASSFLGVGAGYTEAFF. DNA for the CDR3: TGTGCCAGCAGCTTCCTGGGGGTAGGGGCCGGCTACACTGAAGCTTTCTTT.

This clonotype was detected a few times. V and J are TRBV9 and TRBJ1-2; possible D gene TRBD1, 6 bases. The CDR3 covers 17 residues. Trimming left V 4 bases short and J 2 bases short, with 21 bases between. From germline, CDR1 is SGDLS and CDR2 YYNGEE. The CDR3 loop reads CASSSSPGRGENYGYTF. The DNA of the CDR3 is TGTGCCAGCAGCTCCTCACCGGGGAGGGGGGAGAACTATGGCTACACCTTC.

The chain uses TRBV6-5 and TRBJ1-1; D perhaps matches TRBD1 (6 bases). Trimming stripped 6 bases from V and 4 bases from J, with 12 bases between. CDR1 MNHEY and CDR2 SVGAGI come from the germline V gene. The CDR3 sequence is 13 residues long. As DNA, the CDR3 is TGTGCCAGCAGAAAGCAAGGGGGCACTGAAGCTTTCTTT. Residues: CASRKQGGTEAFF.

This clonotype was detected ten times or more. The chain joins TRBV29-1 to TRBJ2-5; no firm D call. Per the germline V gene, CDR1 is SQVTM and CDR2 is ANQGSEA. The V gene lost 7 bases and the J gene lost 5 bases, with 14 bases spanning the gap. This CDR3 is built from 12 residues. CDR3 coding DNA: TGCAGCGGGCTGACAAGCTCGGAGACCCAGTACTTC. Translation gives CSGLTSSETQYF.

This clonotype was seen a handful of times. The V call is TRBV20-1, the J call TRBJ1-5; a possible D gene is TRBD1 (5 bases). Between the trimmed V and J ends, which lost 0 bases and 5 bases, there was a span of 11 bases. The CDR3 loop spans 14 amino acids. The germline V gene has CDR1 DFQATT and CDR2 SNEGSKA (reference sequence). The DNA of the CDR3 is TGCAGTGCTAGAGAGCCCAGGGAATATCAGCCCCAGCATTTT. Its translation is CSAREPREYQPQHF.

The rearrangement joins TRBV6-1 to TRBJ1-1; D gene uncertain. In germline, CDR1 is MNHNS, CDR2 SASEGT. V lost 6 bases and J lost 3, with 20 bases in between. This CDR3 has 16 amino acids. The CDR3 region is CASRALPAGGDTEAFF. In nucleotides, the CDR3 is TGTGCCAGCAGAGCCTTACCAGCCGGTGGGGACACTGAAGCTTTCTTT.

The chain employs TRBV20-1 and TRBJ2-1; D may be TRBD1 (5 bases). Germline-derived CDR1 and CDR2 are DFQATT and SNEGSKA (reference sequence). The CDR3 loop spans 13 amino acids. V was shortened by 0 bases and J by 6 bases, with 9 bases between the two germline ends. This chain's CDR3 is CSARETGSNEQFF. CDR3 DNA: TGCAGTGCTAGAGAAACAGGAAGCAATGAGCAGTTCTTC.

The chain uses TRBV3-1 and TRBJ1-1, with no clear D. CDR3 length: 13 residues. Deletions cut 6 bases from V and 1 base from J, with 9 bases between. Germline V lookup: CDR1 LGHDT, CDR2 YNNKEL (reference sequence). The CDR3 here is CASRHGENTEAFF. In DNA form, the CDR3 reads TGTGCCAGCAGGCACGGGGAGAACACTGAAGCTTTCTTT.